This entry is about one T cell receptor (beta chain). Here immunoSEQ multiplex PCR was the method, and the copy in TCRdb shows in-frame clones only, minus some. The sample records some 18,000 clones, approximately 88% being singletons. Cohort 3 donors counted as recovered after two negative PCRs, clearance, or resolved symptoms. This sample is drawn from a study of blood T cell repertoires in COVID-19. Germline trimming cut 3 bases from V and 8 bases from J; bases unmatched to any gene: 1. CDR1 MNHNS and CDR2 SASEGT come from the germline V gene. The CDR3 covers 12 residues. The rearrangement links TRBV6-1 to TRBJ2-3; the match to TRBD1 covers 8 bases. This clonotype was obtained from a woman between 25 and 40 years old who had recovered from COVID-19. The sequencing sample was made of PBMCs or T cells enriched from blood (not recorded which). CDR3 nucleotides: TGTGCCAGCAGTGATGACAGGGGTACGCAGTATTTT. Protein sequence: CASSDDRGTQYF.